These T cell receptor beta chains were read from a single sample in a study of blood T cell repertoires in COVID-19. Generated by immunoSEQ multiplex PCR, the TCRdb table keeps only in-frame clones and is missing some. The sample lists approximately 200,000 clones, around 89% occurring once. The sample was PBMCs or T cells enriched from blood (not recorded which). Source of these receptors: a man aged 25 to 45 who had recovered from COVID-19. CDR3s include the opening cysteine and the closing phenylalanine or tryptophan. A D gene is named only where the DNA matches it firmly. The size field is filled for only some rows; it gives once, few, many or a size class.

j_call: TRBJ1-4; clone_size: NA; d_call: NA; v_call: TRBV11-2; cdr3_aa: CASSFAGANEKLFF; cdr3_nt: TGTGCCAGCAGCTTCGCAGGGGCTAATGAAAAACTGTTTTTT
j_call: TRBJ1-1; clone_size: NA; d_call: TRBD1; v_call: TRBV9; cdr3_aa: CASSVGTGANTEAFF; cdr3_nt: TGTGCCAGCAGCGTAGGAACAGGGGCGAACACTGAAGCTTTCTTT
j_call: TRBJ2-7; clone_size: NA; d_call: TRBD1; v_call: TRBV7-9; cdr3_aa: CASSPRDRHTYEQYF; cdr3_nt: TGTGCCAGCAGCCCGAGGGACAGACACACATACGAGCAGTACTTC
j_call: TRBJ2-1; clone_size: NA; d_call: TRBD2; v_call: TRBV7-6; cdr3_aa: CASSLSSGISNEQFF; cdr3_nt: TGTGCCAGCAGCTTATCTAGCGGGATAAGCAATGAGCAGTTCTTC
j_call: TRBJ2-1; clone_size: NA; d_call: TRBD2; v_call: TRBV3-1/TRBV3-2; cdr3_aa: CASSPPGLGANEQFF; cdr3_nt: TGTGCCAGCAGCCCACCGGGACTAGGGGCGAATGAGCAGTTCTTC
j_call: TRBJ2-5; clone_size: NA; d_call: TRBD2; v_call: TRBV29-1; cdr3_aa: CSYRGRGDQETQYF; cdr3_nt: TGCAGCTACCGCGGGAGGGGGGACCAAGAGACCCAGTACTTC
j_call: TRBJ2-5; clone_size: NA; d_call: NA; v_call: TRBV30; cdr3_aa: CAWRDNQETQYF; cdr3_nt: TGTGCCTGGAGGGACAACCAAGAGACCCAGTACTTC
j_call: TRBJ1-6; clone_size: NA; d_call: NA; v_call: TRBV27; cdr3_aa: CASSFSNSLLHF; cdr3_nt: TGTGCCAGCAGTTTTTCTAATTCACTCCTCCACTTT
j_call: TRBJ1-1; clone_size: NA; d_call: NA; v_call: TRBV4-1; cdr3_aa: CASSLLPQLFDTEAFF; cdr3_nt: TGCGCCAGCAGCCTCTTACCACAGTTATTTGACACTGAAGCTTTCTTT
j_call: TRBJ2-3; clone_size: once; d_call: NA; v_call: TRBV24-1; cdr3_aa: CATSETPTPGVPDTQYF; cdr3_nt: TGTGCCACCAGTGAGACCCCGACCCCGGGGGTCCCAGATACGCAGTATTTT
j_call: TRBJ2-7; clone_size: NA; d_call: NA; v_call: TRBV30; cdr3_aa: CAWSRSREVTLSYEQYF; cdr3_nt: TGTGCCTGGAGCCGGTCCAGGGAGGTTACCCTTTCCTACGAGCAGTACTTC
j_call: TRBJ2-7; clone_size: few; d_call: NA; v_call: TRBV6-8; cdr3_aa: CASSYLSRLGPSYEQYF; cdr3_nt: TGTGCCAGCAGTTACCTATCTAGGTTAGGCCCCTCCTACGAGCAGTACTTC
j_call: TRBJ2-3; clone_size: NA; d_call: NA; v_call: TRBV5-4; cdr3_aa: CASSLGDWGTDTQYF; cdr3_nt: TGTGCCAGCAGCTTGGGGGACTGGGGCACAGATACGCAGTATTTT
j_call: TRBJ1-6; clone_size: NA; d_call: NA; v_call: TRBV6-5; cdr3_aa: CASTQRGSPLHF; cdr3_nt: TGTGCCAGCACCCAACGAGGTTCACCCCTCCACTTT
j_call: TRBJ1-4; clone_size: NA; d_call: TRBD1; v_call: TRBV3-1/TRBV3-2; cdr3_aa: CASSQAAGGVTNEKLFF; cdr3_nt: TGTGCCAGCAGCCAAGCGGCAGGGGGCGTTACTAATGAAAAACTGTTTTTT
j_call: TRBJ1-5; clone_size: NA; d_call: NA; v_call: TRBV12-3/TRBV12-4; cdr3_aa: CASRGENQPQHF; cdr3_nt: TGTGCCAGCAGGGGAGAGAATCAGCCCCAGCATTTT
j_call: TRBJ2-5; clone_size: NA; d_call: NA; v_call: TRBV28; cdr3_aa: CASSLGDSADQETQYF; cdr3_nt: TGTGCCAGCAGTTTAGGAGACAGCGCCGATCAAGAGACCCAGTACTTC
j_call: TRBJ1-2; clone_size: NA; d_call: TRBD1; v_call: TRBV19; cdr3_aa: CASSIGLGTGHYGYTF; cdr3_nt: TGTGCCAGTAGTATCGGGCTGGGGACAGGGCACTATGGCTACACCTTC
j_call: TRBJ2-7; clone_size: once; d_call: NA; v_call: TRBV15; cdr3_aa: CATSREGDHSYEQYF; cdr3_nt: TGTGCCACCAGCAGAGAAGGAGACCACTCCTACGAGCAGTACTTC
j_call: TRBJ2-5; clone_size: NA; d_call: NA; v_call: TRBV30; cdr3_aa: CAWSGQIQETQYF; cdr3_nt: TGTGCCTGGAGTGGTCAGATACAAGAGACCCAGTACTTC
j_call: TRBJ2-3; clone_size: NA; d_call: TRBD2; v_call: TRBV19; cdr3_aa: CASRWASGGATDTQYF; cdr3_nt: TGTGCCAGTAGATGGGCTAGCGGGGGGGCAACAGATACGCAGTATTTT
j_call: TRBJ2-1; clone_size: once; d_call: TRBD2; v_call: TRBV19; cdr3_aa: CASSRTGLAGGNVYNEQFF; cdr3_nt: TGTGCCAGTAGTAGGACGGGACTAGCGGGAGGAAATGTCTACAATGAGCAGTTCTTC
j_call: TRBJ2-1; clone_size: NA; d_call: NA; v_call: TRBV6-2/TRBV6-3; cdr3_aa: CASSYLYNEQFF; cdr3_nt: TGTGCCAGCAGTTATCTCTACAATGAGCAGTTCTTC
j_call: TRBJ2-3; clone_size: NA; d_call: TRBD2; v_call: TRBV19; cdr3_aa: CASRLGITSGPSSTDTQYF; cdr3_nt: TGTGCCAGTAGGTTGGGCATTACTAGCGGACCTTCAAGCACAGATACGCAGTATTTT
j_call: TRBJ2-1; clone_size: NA; d_call: TRBD2; v_call: TRBV7-2; cdr3_aa: CASSQNWGLAEAPYNEQFF; cdr3_nt: TGTGCCAGCAGCCAAAATTGGGGACTAGCGGAAGCCCCGTACAATGAGCAGTTCTTC
j_call: TRBJ2-6; clone_size: NA; d_call: TRBD2; v_call: TRBV5-8; cdr3_aa: CASSPGLGGAANVLTF; cdr3_nt: TGTGCCAGCAGCCCCGGGCTCGGGGGGGCGGCCAACGTCCTGACTTTC
j_call: TRBJ2-7; clone_size: NA; d_call: TRBD1; v_call: TRBV9; cdr3_aa: CASSQGASEQYF; cdr3_nt: TGTGCCAGCAGCCAGGGGGCCAGCGAGCAGTACTTC
j_call: TRBJ2-1; clone_size: few; d_call: NA; v_call: TRBV29-1; cdr3_aa: CSVLLGGANNEQFF; cdr3_nt: TGCAGCGTGCTACTTGGGGGGGCGAATAATGAGCAGTTCTTC
j_call: TRBJ1-2; clone_size: NA; d_call: TRBD1; v_call: TRBV18; cdr3_aa: CASSPTGTGGMVGYTF; cdr3_nt: TGTGCCAGCTCACCGACCGGGACAGGGGGAATGGTTGGCTACACCTTC
j_call: TRBJ1-4; clone_size: NA; d_call: NA; v_call: TRBV5-4; cdr3_aa: CASSIRDIHEKLFF; cdr3_nt: TGTGCCAGCAGCATCCGGGACATCCATGAAAAACTGTTTTTT
j_call: TRBJ1-1; clone_size: once; d_call: NA; v_call: TRBV5-4; cdr3_aa: CASSSDREAFF; cdr3_nt: TGTGCCAGCAGCTCCGACAGGGAAGCTTTCTTT